The 13 T cell receptor beta chains listed next were all sequenced from one sample in a study of sequential checkpoint blockade in melanoma. This sample's treatment: randomized to nivolumab then ipilimumab (arm A) or the reverse (arm B). Repertoires were generated with immunoSEQ multiplex PCR, while TCRdb's copy carries only in-frame clones and drops some. The table shows approximately 23,000 clones, with around 86% occurring only once. Sequencing used CD8+ T cells sorted from blood (inferred from file names), obtained from a patient given nivolumab and ipilimumab in sequence. All receptors derive from a human donor with melanoma.

The rearrangement links TRBV5-1 to TRBJ2-5; 8 positions match TRBD1. V shed 4 bases and J 4 bases; nucleotides not matched to a gene: 15. CDR1 and CDR2 (germline): SGHRS, YFSETQ. The CDR3 is 17 amino acids. The CDR3, as DNA: TGCGCCAGCAGCCTCGGGCCCTCGACAGGGGTGGGAGAGACCCAGTACTTC. Its protein product is CASSLGPSTGVGETQYF.

The chain has TRBV28 and TRBJ2-4, with 8 positions matching TRBD1. The CDR3 runs 15 residues. J lost 6 bases, V lost 5 bases, and 9 bases had no gene match. Germline V lookup: CDR1 MDHEN, CDR2 SYDVKM. This chain's CDR3 is CASSPPDRGGNIQYF. DNA of the CDR3: TGTGCCAGCAGTCCACCCGACAGGGGCGGAAACATTCAGTACTTC.

This chain connects TRBV9 to TRBJ2-5; D may be TRBD2 (7 bases). The CDR3 sequence is 17 residues long. Deletions cut 0 bases from V and 5 bases from J, with 20 bases between. CDR1 is SGDLS and CDR2 is YYNGEE in the germline V gene. CDR3 DNA sequence: TGTGCCAGCAGCGTAGCTGGGGGCGGGAGAGGGTTGGAGACCCAGTACTTC. Translation gives CASSVAGGGRGLETQYF.

About this clone: The sample has other DNA sequences that encode this CDR3 too. This chain links TRBV9 with TRBJ2-7; 13 positions agree with TRBD2. V was pared by 2 bases and J by 4 bases, with 0 bases of the junction left unmatched. Germline assignment: CDR1 SGDLS and CDR2 YYNGEE. The CDR3 spans 14 residues. The CDR3 DNA follows: TGTGCCAGCAGCGTGGGACTAGCGGGGTACGAGCAGTACTTC. This codes for CASSVGLAGYEQYF.

The gene calls are TRBV11-2 and TRBJ2-7; TRBD1 matches 9 bases. CDR1 SGHAT and CDR2 FQNNGV come from the germline V gene. J lost 4 bases, V lost 5 bases, and 12 bases had no gene match. This CDR3 contains 16 residues. Here the CDR3 reads CASSLSGTGKGYEQYF. Here the CDR3 DNA reads TGTGCCAGCAGCCTCTCGGGGACAGGGAAAGGATACGAGCAGTACTTC.

The chain couples TRBV2 to TRBJ2-1; a possible D gene is TRBD2 (5 bases). The CDR3 totals 12 residues. V dropped 6 bases and J dropped 4 bases, with 7 bases sitting between them. CDR1 is SNHLY and CDR2 is FYNNEI in the germline V gene. The CDR3 DNA reads TGTGCCAGCAGGAGGGCTTACAATGAGCAGTTCTTC. Translation gives CASRRAYNEQFF.

The chain couples TRBV7-9 to TRBJ2-1, with 10 nucleotides matching TRBD1. Trimming cost V 0 bases and J 4 bases; bases outside gene matches: 6. CDR1 is SEHNR and CDR2 is FQNEAQ in the germline V gene (reference sequence). The CDR3 is 17 residues long. The CDR3 DNA is TGTGCCAGCAGCTTAGCAGGGACAGGGGCTAGGTACAATGAGCAGTTCTTC. Amino acids: CASSLAGTGARYNEQFF.

This chain joins TRBV27 and TRBJ2-7; D is perhaps TRBD1 (5 bases). Trimming shortened V by 3 bases and J by 6 bases, and 12 bases separated the two germline ends. CDR3 length: 13 residues. The germline CDR1 and CDR2 sequences are MNHEY and SMNVEV (reference sequence). This CDR3 reads CASSFQGGLEQYF. In nucleotides, the CDR3 is TGTGCCAGCAGTTTCCAGGGTGGTCTCGAGCAGTACTTC.

The gene calls are TRBV7-9 and TRBJ1-2, with D tentatively TRBD1 (5 bases). V was trimmed by 4 bases and J by 4 bases, leaving 10 bases between them. There are 13 residues in the CDR3. Germline-derived CDR1 and CDR2 are SEHNR and FQNEAQ (reference sequence). This CDR3 reads CASSSTDAYGYTF. The DNA for the CDR3 is TGTGCCAGCAGCTCGACAGACGCCTATGGCTACACCTTC.

The chain is built from TRBV6-6 and TRBJ2-7; weak D call: TRBD2 (5 bases). This CDR3 contains 10 residues. Between the trimmed V and J ends, which lost 10 bases and 2 bases, there was a span of 6 bases. Germline CDR1 reads MNHNY; CDR2 reads SVGAGI (reference sequence). As DNA, the CDR3 is TGTGCCACCGGGACCTACGAGCAGTACTTC. Translation gives CATGTYEQYF.

This rearrangement joins TRBV7-9 to TRBJ1-5; D not resolved. Trimming stripped 1 base from V and 4 bases from J, with 8 bases between. The length of the CDR3 is 14 residues. Germline V gene lookup returns CDR1 SEHNR and CDR2 FQNEAQ (reference sequence). CDR3 loop: CASSLDSVNQPQHF. CDR3 nucleotide sequence: TGTGCCAGCAGCTTAGACAGTGTAAATCAGCCCCAGCATTTT.

The chain employs TRBV7-9 and TRBJ2-7, with D possibly matching TRBD1 (5 bases). Trimming took 3 bases from V and 2 from J, leaving 8 bases between them. Germline V CDR1 and CDR2: SEHNR, FQNEAQ (reference sequence). This CDR3 spans 13 amino acids. The CDR3 DNA reads TGTGCCAGCAGCTTCAGCAGGGCCTACGAGCAGTACTTC. This translates into CASSFSRAYEQYF.

The V and J genes are TRBV9 and TRBJ1-1, with 8 bases identical to TRBD1. This CDR3 has 14 residues. The germline CDR1 and CDR2 sequences are SGDLS and YYNGEE. Trimming took 3 bases from V and 5 from J; bases not matched to a gene: 6. In nucleotides, the CDR3 is TGTGCCAGCAGCGCCCGACAGGGGCGGACTGAAGCTTTCTTT. Translation gives CASSARQGRTEAFF.